This paragraph reports one TCR beta chain. Between the trimmed V and J ends, which lost 8 bases and 0 bases, there was a span of 6 bases. The CDR3 is 12 amino acids. Per the germline V gene, CDR1 is MNHEY and CDR2 is SVGAGI. This entry comes from a study of blood T cell repertoires in COVID-19. Clones were sequenced by immunoSEQ multiplex PCR, and TCRdb holds only the in-frame ones, with some missing. The table records around 140,000 clones, around 80% of them present only once. The receptor was derived from a woman in her sixties or seventies with acute or convalescent COVID-19. V is TRBV6-5 and J is TRBJ2-3; D uncertain. The source material was peripheral blood. The CDR3 DNA sequence: TGTGCCAGCGGCTTAAGCACAGATACGCAGTATTTT. Amino acids: CASGLSTDTQYF.